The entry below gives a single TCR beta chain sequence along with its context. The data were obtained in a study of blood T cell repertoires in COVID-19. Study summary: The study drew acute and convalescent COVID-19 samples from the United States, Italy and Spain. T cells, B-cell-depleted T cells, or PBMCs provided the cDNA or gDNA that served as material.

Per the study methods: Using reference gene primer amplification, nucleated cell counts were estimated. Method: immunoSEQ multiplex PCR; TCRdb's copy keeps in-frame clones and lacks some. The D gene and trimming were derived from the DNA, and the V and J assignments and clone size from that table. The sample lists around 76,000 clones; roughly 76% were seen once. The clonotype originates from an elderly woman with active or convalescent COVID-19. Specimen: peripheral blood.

CDR3 DNA: TGCGCCAGCAGTCCTAGCGGGGGAGGGGAGACCCAGTACTTC. This gives the protein CASSPSGGGETQYF. The chain joins TRBV5-1 to TRBJ2-5, with 10 bases fitting TRBD2. Germline trimming cut 5 bases from V and 5 bases from J; bases unmatched to any gene: 6. The germline V gene encodes CDR1 SGHRS and CDR2 YFSETQ. The CDR3 is 14 residues long. The full variable domain, in which reference TRBV5-1 and TRBJ2-5 provide the parts outside the CDR3, is KAGVTQTPRYLIKTRGQQVTLSCSPISGHRSVSWYQQTPGQGLQFLFEYFSETQRNKGNFPGRFSGRQFSNSRSEMNVSTLELGDSALYLCASSPSGGGETQYFGPGTRLLVL.